These 13 T cell receptor beta chains were all obtained from the same sample, sequenced in a study of blood T cell repertoires in COVID-19. Using immunoSEQ multiplex PCR, the repertoire was profiled, and TCRdb retains in-frame clones only, with some absent. The table shows approximately 360,000 clones, with 70% to 90% occurring only once. The sample consisted of PBMCs or T cells enriched from blood (not recorded which). Receptors originate from a man aged 35-49 years in a cohort exposed to, infected with or recovered from COVID-19 (not recorded which).

The chain employs TRBV5-1 and TRBJ1-6; D is uncertain. CDR1 and CDR2 from the germline V gene are SGHRS and YFSETQ. V was cut by 5 bases and J by 4 bases, with 7 bases left in between. The CDR3 covers 13 residues. The CDR3 loop is CASRTEYNSPLHF. CDR3 in DNA: TGCGCCAGCAGAACAGAATATAATTCACCCCTCCACTTT.

The CDR3 spells CASSGQGAKNIQYF. The CDR3 nucleotides read TGTGCCAGTAGTGGACAGGGGGCCAAAAACATTCAGTACTTC. The gene calls are TRBV19 and TRBJ2-4, with 9 bases matching TRBD1. Germline-derived CDR1 and CDR2 are LNHDA and SQIVND (reference sequence). The CDR3 runs 14 residues. Unmatched junction bases numbered 0, after V lost 5 bases and J lost 1 base. Complete variable domain (other parts from reference TRBV19 and TRBJ2-4): DGGITQSPKYLFRKEGQNVTLSCEQNLNHDAMYWYRQDPGQGLRLIYYSQIVNDFQKGDIAEGYSVSREKKESFPLTVTSAQKNPTAFYLCASSGQGAKNIQYFGAGTRLSVL.

This clone is a singleton in its sample. V and J are TRBV29-1 and TRBJ2-1; 16 bases fit TRBD2. With V trimmed by 4 bases and J by 8 bases, 5 bases remained unmatched. This CDR3 has 15 amino acids. Germline-derived CDR1 and CDR2 are SQVTM and ANQGSEA. CDR3 sequence (DNA): TGCAGCGTTGCCACGGGACTAGCGGGAGGGTATGAGCAGTTCTTC. It yields the protein CSVATGLAGGYEQFF.

The sample holds a few counts of this clone. The rearrangement links TRBV9 to TRBJ1-2; D is unclear. Per the germline V gene, CDR1 is SGDLS and CDR2 is YYNGEE. The V and J ends lost 7 bases and 5 bases respectively, with 18 bases between them. The CDR3 sequence is 14 residues long. Written as DNA, the CDR3 is TGTGCCAGCCCCCCATGTGGGGAGGGTTATGGCTACACCTTC. Amino acids: CASPPCGEGYGYTF.

The chain carries TRBV6-1 and TRBJ1-2; maybe TRBD1 (5 bases). The V end lost 3 bases, the J end lost 1 base, and 9 bases lay between the germline ends. The CDR3 totals 14 residues. Germline values: CDR1 MNHNS, CDR2 SASEGT. The chain's CDR3 is CASSEGQLNYGYTF. The CDR3 DNA follows: TGTGCCAGCAGTGAGGGGCAGCTTAACTATGGCTACACCTTC.

The rearrangement joins TRBV3-1 (or the pseudogene TRBV3-2) to TRBJ2-5; D might be TRBD2 (5 bases). The CDR3 runs to 14 residues. CDR1 and CDR2 (germline): LGHDT, YNNKEL (reference sequence). Trimming cost V 4 bases and J 3 bases, with 12 bases left between them. Here the CDR3 reads CASSRRAGKETQYF. The CDR3 DNA sequence: TGTGCCAGCAGCCGAAGGGCCGGGAAAGAGACCCAGTACTTC.

The V and J genes are TRBV7-9 and TRBJ2-7, with D possibly being TRBD2 (5 bases). V lost 6 bases to trimming and J lost 7 bases, with 22 bases between them. Germline-derived CDR1 and CDR2 are SEHNR and FQNEAQ (reference sequence). This CDR3 comprises 15 residues. CDR3 sequence reads: CASSHNSARKEEQYF. The CDR3 DNA reads as TGTGCCAGCAGTCACAATAGCGCGAGAAAGGAGGAGCAGTACTTC.

In its sample, this clone was seen once. The chain uses TRBV9 and TRBJ1-5; D is possibly TRBD1 (6 bases). Trimming removed 10 bases at V and 6 bases at J, with 23 bases between. In germline, CDR1 is SGDLS, CDR2 YYNGEE. This CDR3 is 15 amino acids long. The CDR3 bases are TGTGCCCGCCGCGCGGGGGGCGGGGGAGTTCAGCCCCAGCATTTT. Translated: CARRAGGGGVQPQHF.

The chain has TRBV7-3 and TRBJ2-1; 8 nucleotides agree with TRBD1. The CDR3 spans 16 residues. The V segment lost 0 bases and the J segment 4 bases; nucleotides outside the gene matches: 5. Germline assignment: CDR1 SGHTA and CDR2 FQGTGA. The CDR3, as DNA: TGTGCCAGCAGCTTAACAGCCAGGGGGCTTTACAATGAGCAGTTCTTC. Its protein is CASSLTARGLYNEQFF. The whole variable domain, filled in from reference TRBV7-3 and TRBJ2-1, reads GAGVSQTPSNKVTEKGKYVELRCDPISGHTALYWYRQSLGQGPEFLIYFQGTGAADDSGLPNDRFFAVRPEGSVSTLKIQRTERGDSAVYLCASSLTARGLYNEQFFGPGTRLTVL.

The J gene is TRBJ2-1, the V gene TRBV20-1; 8 bases agree with TRBD2. Germline V gives CDR1 DFQATT, CDR2 SNEGSKA (reference sequence). J gave up 10 bases and V 4 bases, and 3 bases lay outside the gene matches. The CDR3 loop spans 11 amino acids. The CDR3 DNA reads as TGCAGTGCTACCACTAGCGGAGAGCAGTTCTTC. Protein product: CSATTSGEQFF.

The chain carries TRBV4-1 and TRBJ2-3; 8 bases are shared with TRBD2. V lost 2 bases to trimming and J lost 3 bases; unmatched junction nucleotides: 10. This CDR3 has 17 residues. Germline CDR1 is MGHRA and CDR2 is YSYEKL. CDR3 protein: CASSQRGGLGATDTQYF. CDR3 coding DNA: TGCGCCAGCAGCCAAAGAGGGGGACTAGGAGCGACAGATACGCAGTATTTT.

The chain recombines TRBV28 with TRBJ1-2; D is undetermined. The CDR3 is made up of 12 amino acids. V lost 5 bases, J lost 6 bases, and 10 bases lay in between. Germline V CDR1 and CDR2: MDHEN, SYDVKM. CDR3 DNA: TGTGCCAGCAGTAAACAGAACGATGGCTACACCTTC. It specifies CASSKQNDGYTF.

The chain recombines TRBV5-6 with TRBJ1-2, with a tentative D call TRBD1 (5 bases). Germline CDR1 SGHDT, CDR2 YYEEEE. Trimming took off 4 bases at V and 3 bases at J, with 19 bases between the two ends. This CDR3 has 16 amino acids. The CDR3 loop reads CASSLEVGGRDYGYTF. The CDR3, as DNA: TGTGCCAGCAGCCTGGAGGTGGGGGGAAGGGACTATGGCTACACCTTC.